The 20 T cell receptor beta chains in this list originate from one sample, sequenced in a study of T cell responses to AZD1222 COVID-19 vaccine. Only in-frame clones appear in the TCRdb table, and some are missing; sequencing was by immunoSEQ multiplex PCR. Found here are some 140,000 clones, roughly 90% of them singletons; the top ten hold approximately 17%. Specimen: peripheral blood, collected on day 0 of AZD1222 vaccination. The receptors derive from an adult in good health.

The chain is built from TRBV30 and TRBJ2-4; possible D gene TRBD2, 6 bases. Germline-derived CDR1 and CDR2 are GTSNPN and SVGIG (reference sequence). Trimming shortened V by 7 bases and J by 4 bases, and 14 bases separated the two germline ends. This CDR3 is 13 amino acids long. This CDR3 reads CALEGEGKNIQYF. As DNA, the CDR3 is TGTGCCTTGGAGGGTGAAGGGAAAAACATTCAGTACTTC.

The chain carries TRBV5-4 and TRBJ1-4; 7 nucleotides align to TRBD1. V lost 2 bases to trimming and J lost 3 bases; unmatched junction nucleotides: 4. The germline gives CDR1 SGHNT, CDR2 YYREEE (reference sequence). This CDR3 has 15 amino acids. CDR3 in amino acids: CASSLSDRANEKLFF. The CDR3 bases are TGTGCCAGCAGCTTAAGTGACAGGGCTAATGAAAAACTGTTTTTT.

The V call is TRBV11-3, the J call TRBJ2-5, with 7 nucleotides matching TRBD2. Germline lookup yields CDR1 SGHNT and CDR2 YENEEA. V dropped 5 bases and J dropped 5; count of bases not matched to a gene: 11. This CDR3 is 15 amino acids long. The CDR3 reads CASSTRSRETETQYF. The CDR3 nucleotides are TGTGCCAGCAGCACCCGGTCGCGGGAGACGGAGACCCAGTACTTC. Looking up the rest from reference TRBV11-3 and TRBJ2-5 gives the full variable domain: EAGVVQSPRYKIIEKKQPVAFWCNPISGHNTLYWYLQNLGQGPELLIRYENEEAVDDSQLPKDRFSAERLKGVDSTLKIQPAELGDSAVYLCASSTRSRETETQYFGPGTRLLVL.

The chain employs TRBV5-4 and TRBJ2-7; 12 nucleotides align to TRBD1. The CDR3 has 16 amino acids. Trimming removed 2 bases from V and 6 bases from J; junction bases left unmatched: 9. From germline, CDR1 is SGHNT and CDR2 YYREEE (reference sequence). This CDR3 reads CASSLAGQGAWSEQYF. In DNA form, the CDR3 reads TGTGCCAGCAGCTTAGCGGGACAGGGGGCGTGGAGCGAGCAGTACTTC. The full variable domain, rest sourced from reference TRBV5-4 and TRBJ2-7, is ETGVTQSPTHLIKTRGQQVTLRCSSQSGHNTVSWYQQALGQGPQFIFQYYREEENGRGNFPPRFSGLQFPNYSSELNVNALELDDSALYLCASSLAGQGAWSEQYFGPGTRLTVT.

CDR3 bases: TGTGCCAGCAGTGAACAGGGATTAGGGGAAAAACTGTTTTTT. As protein: CASSEQGLGEKLFF. The V call is TRBV2, the J call TRBJ1-4; tentative D call: TRBD1 (5 bases). The germline V gene encodes CDR1 SNHLY and CDR2 FYNNEI. Between the trimmed V and J ends, which lost 2 bases and 8 bases, there was a span of 12 bases. This CDR3 has 14 amino acids.

This sequence joins TRBV2 and TRBJ2-1; TRBD2 matches 7 bases. In germline, CDR1 is SNHLY, CDR2 FYNNEI. The CDR3 loop spans 14 amino acids. V lost 3 bases, J lost 6 bases, and 5 bases stayed unmatched. The CDR3 reads CASSEREWPNEQFF. In DNA form, the CDR3 reads TGTGCCAGCAGTGAGCGGGAGTGGCCCAATGAGCAGTTCTTC.

The CDR3 DNA reads TGTGCCAGCACAGGGGTAGGGTCCTACAATGAGCAGTTCTTC. Protein sequence: CASTGVGSYNEQFF. The chain employs TRBV7-9 and TRBJ2-1; tentative D call: TRBD1 (6 bases). This CDR3 has 14 amino acids. Germline CDR1 reads SEHNR; CDR2 reads FQNEAQ (reference sequence). V was cut by 7 bases and J by 1 base, with 11 bases left in between.

The chain couples TRBV6-5 to TRBJ1-5, with D perhaps TRBD1 (6 bases). Trimming stripped 5 bases from V and 3 bases from J, with 11 bases between. The CDR3 spans 14 residues. Germline CDR1 and CDR2: MNHEY and SVGAGI. The CDR3 region is CASSNDRFNQPQHF. DNA of the CDR3: TGTGCCAGCAGTAACGACAGGTTCAATCAGCCCCAGCATTTT.

The chain links TRBV2 to TRBJ2-5; D is unclear. The CDR3 runs 12 residues. V gave up 6 bases and J gave up 4 bases, with 9 bases separating them. CDR1 is SNHLY and CDR2 is FYNNEI in the germline V gene. CDR3 in DNA: TGTGCCAGCAGCGGCGTAGGAGAGACCCAGTACTTC. Translating gives CASSGVGETQYF.

The genes are TRBV5-5 and TRBJ1-5, with no clear D. V dropped 3 bases and J dropped 5 bases, with 6 bases sitting between them. The CDR3 sequence is 12 residues long. Germline V gene sequence: CDR1 SGHKS, CDR2 YYEKEE (reference sequence). CDR3 region: CASSSWDQPQHF. The CDR3 nucleotides read TGTGCCAGCAGCTCATGGGATCAGCCCCAGCATTTT.

The genes are TRBV25-1 and TRBJ1-5; no reliable D call. V shed 4 bases and J shed 7 bases, with 11 bases lying between them. The CDR3 is 13 amino acids. The germline V gene encodes CDR1 MGHDK and CDR2 SYGVNS. The CDR3 spells CASSVGERQPQHF. CDR3 DNA sequence: TGTGCCAGCAGTGTGGGTGAGAGGCAGCCCCAGCATTTT.

This clone occurred once. This chain links TRBV9 with TRBJ1-1, with 7 positions matching TRBD1. The ends lost 1 base at V and 1 base at J; junction bases unmatched: 10. Germline loops: CDR1 SGDLS, CDR2 YYNGEE. This CDR3 comprises 17 residues. The CDR3 here is CASSVSGGGPENTEAFF. CDR3 in DNA: TGTGCCAGCAGCGTAAGCGGAGGGGGCCCGGAGAACACTGAAGCTTTCTTT.

The chain uses TRBV4-3 and TRBJ2-2; perhaps TRBD2 as D (6 bases). V was trimmed by 3 bases and J by 8 bases, leaving 10 bases between them. The germline V gene encodes CDR1 LGHNA and CDR2 YSLEER. The CDR3 has 13 amino acids. The CDR3 spells CASSQASGGELFF. In nucleotides, the CDR3 is TGCGCCAGCAGCCAGGCGAGCGGGGGGGAGCTGTTTTTT.

The chain recombines TRBV29-1 with TRBJ1-1, with 9 bases that match TRBD1. J was trimmed by 3 bases and V by 6 bases; bases with no gene match: 5. CDR1 SQVTM and CDR2 ANQGSEA come from the germline V gene. CDR3 size: 13 residues. CDR3 region: CSVVTGGYTEAFF. The CDR3 DNA reads TGCAGCGTAGTTACAGGGGGCTACACTGAAGCTTTCTTT.

This chain links TRBV19 with TRBJ1-1; D is perhaps TRBD1 (5 bases). The germline V gene encodes CDR1 LNHDA and CDR2 SQIVND (reference sequence). This CDR3 has 15 amino acids. Trimming cost V 5 bases and J 1 base, with 14 bases left between them. The CDR3 DNA is TGTGCCAGTAGTCTAAAGGGGAGAGGGAACACTGAAGCTTTCTTT. It codes for CASSLKGRGNTEAFF.

The rearrangement uses TRBV6-2 or TRBV6-3 and TRBJ2-5; 7 bases align to TRBD1. This CDR3 has 13 amino acids. Trimming took 6 bases from V and 7 from J; bases not matched to a gene: 8. Germline-derived CDR1 and CDR2 are MNHEY and SVGEGT. The CDR3 DNA follows: TGTGCCAGCAGCCAGGGACAGCCGGGGACCCAGTACTTC. This sequence encodes CASSQGQPGTQYF.

Only one count was recorded for this clone. V and J are TRBV5-6 and TRBJ2-7, with a weak D call TRBD2 (5 bases). V shed 3 bases and J shed 7 bases, with 11 bases lying between them. CDR3 length: 12 amino acids. The germline V gene has CDR1 SGHDT and CDR2 YYEEEE. This chain's CDR3 is CASSSRGREQYF. For the CDR3, the DNA is TGTGCCAGCAGCTCACGAGGGAGAGAGCAGTACTTC.

V usage is TRBV5-1 and J usage is TRBJ2-2; D may be TRBD2 (6 bases). CDR1 SGHRS and CDR2 YFSETQ come from the germline V gene. This CDR3 contains 17 residues. V lost 1 base, J lost 3 bases, and 16 bases lay in between. CDR3 nucleotide sequence: TGCGCCAGCAGCTTGCCCGTGCCGGGAGTAGACACCGGGGAGCTGTTTTTT. It yields the protein CASSLPVPGVDTGELFF.

This clone was counted between two and nine times. The genes are TRBV5-1 and TRBJ1-4; possibly TRBD1 for D (6 bases). This CDR3 region has 14 residues. CDR1 is SGHRS and CDR2 is YFSETQ in the germline V gene. With 4 bases removed from V and 5 bases from J, the gap between germline ends came to 12 bases. CDR3 in DNA: TGCGCCAGCAGCCCGACAGGATACAATGAAAAACTGTTTTTT. The encoded protein is CASSPTGYNEKLFF.

The CDR3 reads CASRRAGGNQPQHF. The CDR3 DNA sequence: TGTGCCAGCAGAAGGGCAGGGGGCAATCAGCCCCAGCATTTT. V and J are TRBV28 and TRBJ1-5; D is perhaps TRBD1 (6 bases). CDR1 is MDHEN and CDR2 is SYDVKM in the germline V gene. The CDR3 length is 14 residues. V lost 6 bases to trimming and J lost 2 bases, with 11 bases between them.